These 30 T cell receptor beta chains came from one sample sequenced in a study of cytomegalovirus exposure and HLA in healthy donors. In the PCR, 60 Vbeta and 13 Jbeta primers were used. The data were produced by immunoSEQ multiplex PCR, yet TCRdb's version contains in-frame clones alone and is incomplete. The sample yields around 100,000 clones, roughly 80% seen once. The source material was PBMCs. The receptors here all came from a man aged 25 to 45 in good health and CMV-seropositive.

V is TRBV2 and J is TRBJ2-7; D remains ambiguous. Germline CDR1 is SNHLY and CDR2 is FYNNEI. The V and J ends lost 5 bases and 0 bases respectively, with 17 bases between them. The CDR3 totals 16 residues. The CDR3 coding sequence is TGTGCCAGCAGTCAATCAATAGCCGCGAGCTCCTACGAGCAGTACGTC. Its protein is CASSQSIAASSYEQYV.

The chain joins TRBV7-6 to TRBJ2-3, with 8 bases that match TRBD1. The J segment lost 5 bases and the V segment lost 3 bases, leaving 4 bases of the junction unmatched. This CDR3 spans 14 amino acids. CDR1 is SGHVS and CDR2 is FNYEAQ in the germline V gene. CDR3 sequence reads: CASSLTGAEDTQYF. The CDR3 DNA is TGTGCCAGCAGCTTGACAGGGGCGGAAGATACGCAGTATTTT. Supplemented by reference TRBV7-6 and TRBJ2-3, the full variable domain reads GAGVSQSPRYKVTKRGQDVALRCDPISGHVSLYWYRQALGQGPEFLTYFNYEAQQDKSGLPNDRFSAERPEGSISTLTIQRTEQRDSAMYRCASSLTGAEDTQYFGPGTRLTVL.

The V and J genes are TRBV9 and TRBJ2-3, with 12 bases fitting TRBD2. Germline V gene data show CDR1 as SGDLS and CDR2 as YYNGEE. Trimming at V came to 4 bases and at J to 2 bases, leaving 5 bases not matched to a gene. The CDR3 contains 16 residues. The CDR3, as DNA: TGTGCCAGCAGCCCCGCTAGCGGGGGGGACACAGATACGCAGTATTTT. This translates into CASSPASGGDTDTQYF.

The chain employs TRBV7-3 and TRBJ2-1, with 8 bases aligning to TRBD2. The CDR3 spans 15 residues. Germline-derived CDR1 and CDR2 are SGHTA and FQGTGA. J was trimmed by 4 bases and V by 1 base; bases with no gene match: 3. The CDR3: CASSLIAGSYNEQFF. Here the CDR3 DNA reads TGTGCCAGCAGCTTAATAGCGGGGAGTTACAATGAGCAGTTCTTC.

This chain links TRBV29-1 with TRBJ1-6, with 9 nucleotides matching TRBD1. With 5 bases clipped from V and 9 bases from J, the junction kept 5 bases outside the gene matches. The CDR3 has 13 residues. The germline V gene has CDR1 SQVTM and CDR2 ANQGSEA. For the CDR3, the DNA is TGCAGCGTTTCGACAGGGGGTACTTCACCCCTCCACTTT. The encoded protein is CSVSTGGTSPLHF. Variable domain in full (rest from reference TRBV29-1 and TRBJ1-6): SAVISQKPSRDICQRGTSLTIQCQVDSQVTMMFWYRQQPGQSLTLIATANQGSEATYESGFVIDKFPISRPNLTFSTLTVSNMSPEDSSIYLCSVSTGGTSPLHFGNGTRLTVT.

The chain couples TRBV2 to TRBJ1-6, with a tentative D call TRBD1 (5 bases). The CDR3 is 14 amino acids. V was trimmed by 6 bases and J by 7 bases, leaving 13 bases between them. CDR1 is SNHLY, CDR2 FYNNEI, per germline. CDR3 region: CASRLDSYNSPLHF. For the CDR3, the DNA is TGTGCCAGCAGGCTCGACAGCTACAATTCACCCCTCCACTTT.

There are a few counts of this clone. V and J are TRBV2 and TRBJ2-1; no firm D call. This CDR3 spans 12 amino acids. V lost 2 bases and J lost 11, with 10 bases in between. CDR1 SNHLY and CDR2 FYNNEI come from the germline V gene. CDR3 in amino acids: CASSERARQQFF. In nucleotides, the CDR3 is TGTGCCAGCAGTGAACGAGCTAGGCAGCAGTTCTTC. The full variable domain, its missing parts supplied by reference TRBV2 and TRBJ2-1, is EPEVTQTPSHQVTQMGQEVILRCVPISNHLYFYWYRQILGQKVEFLVSFYNNEISEKSEIFDDQFSVERPDGSNFTLKIRSTKLEDSAMYFCASSERARQQFFGPGTRLTVL.

The V call is TRBV18, the J call TRBJ2-3; 10 nucleotides align to TRBD2. There are 17 residues in the CDR3. Germline V gene sequence: CDR1 KGHSH, CDR2 LQKENI. Losses at the gene ends were 3 bases for V and 1 base for J; bases not matched to a gene: 7. For the CDR3, the DNA is TGTGCCAGCTCACCTCAGCGGACTAGCGGTGGCACAGATACGCAGTATTTT. This gives the protein CASSPQRTSGGTDTQYF.

This chain uses TRBV19 with TRBJ2-7; TRBD1 matches 8 bases. CDR3 length: 13 amino acids. Germline assignment: CDR1 LNHDA and CDR2 SQIVND (reference sequence). V lost 5 bases, J lost 5 bases, and 5 bases stayed unmatched. The CDR3 region has the DNA TGTGCCAGTAGTTCAGACAGGGGAAACGAGCAGTACTTC. It specifies CASSSDRGNEQYF.

The chain carries TRBV19 and TRBJ2-1, with a tentative D call TRBD2 (5 bases). The CDR3 consists of 16 residues. Trimming took 11 bases from V and 8 from J, leaving 28 bases between them. The V gene's germline CDR1 is LNHDA and CDR2 SQIVND (reference sequence). The DNA of the CDR3 is TGTGCCTCCCAACTTCGCCTGGGCCGGGAAGGCTATGAGCAGTTCTTC. Translation gives CASQLRLGREGYEQFF.

Comment on this clone: The CDR3 does not end in the conserved phenylalanine or tryptophan, so this is likely a read error. No DNA is shown, since the ends of the CDR3 on it are uncertain; the CDR3 is the one TCRdb lists. The rearrangement joins TRBV7-9 to TRBJ2-7; whether TRBD1, the table's D call, matches the DNA was not checked. The germline gives CDR1 SEHNR, CDR2 FQNEAQ (reference sequence). The CDR3 has 15 amino acids, counting both end residues. The CDR3 is CASSLAFDVGQGAEI.

V is TRBV2 and J is TRBJ1-1; a weak D match, TRBD1 (5 bases). The length of the CDR3 is 14 residues. V lost 6 bases, J lost 3 bases, and 14 bases lay in between. The germline V gene encodes CDR1 SNHLY and CDR2 FYNNEI. The CDR3 loop is CASRGGLPDTEAFF. The DNA for the CDR3 is TGTGCCAGCAGGGGGGGACTCCCGGACACTGAAGCTTTCTTT.

This chain joins TRBV28 and TRBJ1-1; no definite D call. CDR1 and CDR2 from the germline V gene are MDHEN and SYDVKM. This CDR3 is built from 13 residues. V was cut by 7 bases and J by 4 bases, with 13 bases left in between. CDR3 nucleotide sequence: TGTGCCAGCAATTACTTAGTGAGCACTGAAGCTTTCTTT. It specifies CASNYLVSTEAFF.

The V gene is TRBV5-4, the J gene TRBJ1-6; no reliable D call. The germline V gene encodes CDR1 SGHNT and CDR2 YYREEE (reference sequence). The CDR3 runs 13 residues. The V end was cut by 1 base, the J end by 10 bases, with 9 bases between. CDR3 nucleotide sequence: TGTGCCAGCAGCTTGAACAGTGAATCACCCCTCCACTTT. It translates to CASSLNSESPLHF.

This sequence joins TRBV6-5 and TRBJ1-2, with 10 positions matching TRBD1. The junction had 4 bases not matched to a gene; V was cut back by 4 bases and J by 2 bases. Germline V lookup: CDR1 MNHEY, CDR2 SVGAGI. CDR3 length: 15 residues. CDR3 nucleotides: TGTGCCAGCAGTTCCTCGGGACAGGGGAACTATGGCTACACCTTC. Residues: CASSSSGQGNYGYTF.

The rearrangement uses TRBV5-1 and TRBJ1-1; D perhaps matches TRBD1 (6 bases). The germline gives CDR1 SGHRS, CDR2 YFSETQ. The CDR3 runs 15 residues. V shed 4 bases and J shed 0 bases, with 13 bases lying between them. The CDR3 region has the DNA TGCGCCAGCAGCCCCATACAGGGTATGAACACTGAAGCTTTCTTT. Its translation: CASSPIQGMNTEAFF.

This clone appeared a single time. DNA for the CDR3: TGTGCCTGGAGGCATGGGGCAGGGGGATCCTATAATTCACCCCTCCACTTT. This sequence encodes CAWRHGAGGSYNSPLHF. This chain uses TRBV30 with TRBJ1-6, with TRBD1 matching over 7 bases. V was pared by 3 bases and J by 1 base, with 9 bases of the junction left unmatched. This CDR3 has 17 amino acids. CDR1 and CDR2 (germline): GTSNPN, SVGIG (reference sequence).

This sequence joins TRBV28 and TRBJ2-5; 7 nucleotides agree with TRBD1. Gene TRBJ2-7 matches the end of the DNA better, so the J call may be wrong. This CDR3 has 14 residues. In germline, CDR1 is MDHEN, CDR2 SYDVKM. The chain's CDR3 is CASSLRTGRREQYF. CDR3 nucleotide sequence: TGTGCCAGCAGTTTACGGACAGGCCGGCGCGAGCAGTACTTC.

The chain joins TRBV4-2 to TRBJ2-2; TRBD2 matches at 12 bases. Germline CDR1 reads LGHNA; CDR2 reads YNFKEQ. The CDR3 is 19 residues long. J lost 7 bases, V lost 1 base, and 13 bases had no gene match. The chain's CDR3 is CASSQVGLAGGQVGGELFF. As DNA, the CDR3 is TGTGCCAGCAGCCAAGTCGGGCTAGCGGGAGGGCAAGTGGGCGGGGAGCTGTTTTTT.

J is TRBJ1-5 and V is TRBV6-1; the match to TRBD1 covers 9 bases. Per the germline V gene, CDR1 is MNHNS and CDR2 is SASEGT. V dropped 7 bases and J dropped 4; count of bases not matched to a gene: 8. CDR3 size: 15 residues. CDR3 coding DNA: TGTGCCAGCACCGTACCGACAGGGGGAAATCAGCCCCAGCATTTT. It encodes CASTVPTGGNQPQHF.

The CDR3 sequence is CASSFRTGVGNTIYF. Here the CDR3 DNA reads TGTGCCAGCAGCTTCCGGACAGGGGTCGGAAACACCATATATTTT. The chain has TRBV7-2 and TRBJ1-3, with 9 positions matching TRBD1. The CDR3 contains 15 residues. Germline CDR1 reads SGHTA; CDR2 reads FQGNSA. J lost 4 bases, V lost 3 bases, and 4 bases had no gene match. The whole variable domain, filled in from reference TRBV7-2 and TRBJ1-3, reads GAGVSQSPSNKVTEKGKDVELRCDPISGHTALYWYRQSLGQGLEFLIYFQGNSAPDKSGLPSDRFSAERTGGSVSTLTIQRTQQEDSAVYLCASSFRTGVGNTIYFGEGSWLTVV.

The V and J genes are TRBV4-1 and TRBJ2-7; D might be TRBD1 (5 bases). The V and J ends lost 1 base and 2 bases respectively, with 21 bases between them. From germline, CDR1 is MGHRA and CDR2 YSYEKL. This CDR3 has 18 amino acids. The CDR3 nucleotides are TGCGCCAGCAGCCAAGGACAGTTTTATCCTGGGTGGACCTACGAGCAGTACGTC. This gives the protein CASSQGQFYPGWTYEQYV.

The chain links TRBV28 to TRBJ1-2; D perhaps matches TRBD1 (6 bases). V shed 6 bases and J shed 4 bases, with 24 bases lying between them. The length of the CDR3 is 17 residues. Germline CDR1 is MDHEN and CDR2 is SYDVKM. CDR3: CASSLEGGTLAGYGYTF. In DNA form, the CDR3 reads TGTGCCAGCAGCCTCGAGGGGGGAACCTTAGCGGGCTATGGCTACACCTTC.

CDR3 amino acids: CSVRGADTEAFF. The CDR3 DNA reads TGCAGCGTTCGGGGGGCAGACACTGAAGCTTTCTTT. V is TRBV29-1 and J is TRBJ1-1; tentatively, D is TRBD1 (6 bases). Looked up from germline, CDR1 is SQVTM and CDR2 is ANQGSEA. V was clipped by 5 bases and J by 3 bases, with 10 bases between them. The CDR3 sequence is 12 residues long.

The genes are TRBV28 and TRBJ2-5; 11 nucleotides align to TRBD1. In germline, CDR1 is MDHEN, CDR2 SYDVKM. V shed 6 bases, J shed 4 bases, and the junction held 13 bases outside the gene matches. The CDR3 is made up of 17 amino acids. Here the CDR3 DNA reads TGTGCCAGCAGCAACCCGGACAGGGGGCGAATGGGAGAGACCCAGTACTTC. Protein: CASSNPDRGRMGETQYF. Filled out from reference TRBV28 and TRBJ2-5, the complete variable domain reads DVKVTQSSRYLVKRTGEKVFLECVQDMDHENMFWYRQDPGLGLRLIYFSYDVKMKEKGDIPEGYSVSREKKERFSLILESASTNQTSMYLCASSNPDRGRMGETQYFGPGTRLLVL.

The V and J genes are TRBV5-1 and TRBJ2-7, with 7 bases fitting TRBD1. The J segment lost 6 bases and the V segment lost 4 bases, leaving 7 bases of the junction unmatched. The CDR3 spans 13 residues. Germline assignment: CDR1 SGHRS and CDR2 YFSETQ. The CDR3 reads CASSLDRAVEQYF. The CDR3 nucleotides read TGCGCCAGCAGCCTCGACAGGGCCGTCGAGCAGTACTTC.

V gene TRBV11-3 combines with J gene TRBJ2-5; D uncertain. The CDR3 runs to 14 residues. Germline CDR1 reads SGHNT; CDR2 reads YENEEA. Trimming cost V 2 bases and J 4 bases, with 11 bases left between them. CDR3 coding DNA: TGTGCCAGCAGCTTACTCCCCTCGGGAGAGACCCAGTACTTC. Residues: CASSLLPSGETQYF.

CDR3 sequence (DNA): TGCGCCAGCAGCCTAGGGACAGCAGCTGGAAACACCATATATTTT. Translated, it gives CASSLGTAAGNTIYF. V and J are TRBV5-1 and TRBJ1-3, with 7 bases aligning to TRBD1. J was trimmed by 2 bases and V by 4 bases; bases with no gene match: 6. The CDR3 loop spans 15 amino acids. Germline loops: CDR1 SGHRS, CDR2 YFSETQ.

The chain is built from TRBV7-8 and TRBJ1-4; D not certain. CDR3 length: 15 amino acids. Trimming pared 5 bases from V and 2 bases from J, leaving 12 bases between. The germline V gene has CDR1 SGHVS and CDR2 FQNEAQ. As DNA, the CDR3 is TGTGCCAGCAGCCCACGTCCCGGGACTAATGAAAAACTGTTTTTT. Protein sequence: CASSPRPGTNEKLFF.

The V call is TRBV5-4, the J call TRBJ2-1, with TRBD2 as a possible D gene (5 bases). CDR1 and CDR2 from the germline V gene are SGHNT and YYREEE (reference sequence). Trimming cost V 9 bases and J 7 bases, with 17 bases left between them. This CDR3 spans 13 amino acids. As DNA, the CDR3 is TGTGCCACTAGGGTGGGGAGTGGGAATGAGCAGTTCTTC. As protein: CATRVGSGNEQFF. Full variable domain (outside the CDR3, taken from reference TRBV5-4 and TRBJ2-1): ETGVTQSPTHLIKTRGQQVTLRCSSQSGHNTVSWYQQALGQGPQFIFQYYREEENGRGNFPPRFSGLQFPNYSSELNVNALELDDSALYLCATRVGSGNEQFFGPGTRLTVL.